This TCR beta chain is from a study of brain T cells in children with intractable seizures. This table comes from immunoSEQ multiplex PCR, and its TCRdb copy is limited to in-frame clones, with some not included. The sample comprises tens of thousands of clones, under 95% of which are singletons, and 1.5% rests with the top ten. Sequencing was limited to surgery cases with top T cell transcript signatures in brain tissue. At least one anti-epileptic drug was given before surgery. This clone was seen just once. Its antigen remains unidentified. Findings and limits, study-wide: Viral specificity was inferred only from CDR3 similarity; HCMV serostatus was unknown.

V was pared by 4 bases and J by 2 bases, with 14 bases between. The germline CDR1 and CDR2 sequences are LGHNA and YNFKEQ. This CDR3 is 16 amino acids long. Here the sequenced sample was peripheral blood, taken at surgery. This TCR came from a boy in the first two years of life with tuberous sclerosis and intractable seizures. This chain joins TRBV4-2 and TRBJ2-2; possible D gene TRBD1, 6 bases. The CDR3 coding sequence is TGTGCCAGCAGCCCCCTCGGGACAAAAAACACCGGGGAGCTGTTTTTT. Amino acid sequence: CASSPLGTKNTGELFF.